A single T cell receptor beta chain is shown here with its context. This sample is drawn from a study of blood T cell repertoires in COVID-19. About the research overall: COVID-19 samples, acute and convalescent, were from the United States, Italy and Spain. In each case, the material was cDNA or gDNA derived from T cells, B-cell-depleted T cells, or PBMCs.

The germline gives CDR1 SNHLY, CDR2 FYNNEI. The CDR3 length is 15 residues. V was clipped by 1 base and J by 3 bases, with 10 bases between them. Authors' processing steps: Researchers report that nucleated cell counts were estimated from reference gene primer amplification. Sequencing used immunoSEQ multiplex PCR; TCRdb keeps in-frame clones, though not all of them. The D gene and trimming were derived from the DNA, and the V and J assignments and clone size from that table. This sample yields about 160,000 clones, of which 80% to 90% are seen a single time; roughly 3.4% belongs to the top ten. This TCR was sampled from a man aged 70 or older with acute or convalescent COVID-19. The chain is built from TRBV2 and TRBJ1-5; no clear D. Sequenced input: peripheral blood. CDR3 region: CASSEGGQYNQPQHF. The CDR3 DNA follows: TGTGCCAGCAGTGAAGGCGGCCAGTACAATCAGCCCCAGCATTTT.